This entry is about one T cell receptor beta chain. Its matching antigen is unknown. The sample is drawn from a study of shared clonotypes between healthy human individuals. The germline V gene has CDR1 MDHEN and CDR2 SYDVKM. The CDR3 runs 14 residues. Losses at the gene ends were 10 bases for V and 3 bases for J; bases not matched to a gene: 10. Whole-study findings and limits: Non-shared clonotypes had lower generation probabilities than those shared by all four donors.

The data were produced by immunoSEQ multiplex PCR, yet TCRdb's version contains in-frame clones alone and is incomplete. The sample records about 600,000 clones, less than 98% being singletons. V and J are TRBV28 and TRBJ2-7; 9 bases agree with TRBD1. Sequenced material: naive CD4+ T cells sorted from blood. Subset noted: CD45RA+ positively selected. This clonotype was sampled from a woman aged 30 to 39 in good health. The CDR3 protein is CATNRGQGIYEQYF. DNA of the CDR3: TGTGCCACCAATAGAGGACAGGGGATCTACGAGCAGTACTTC. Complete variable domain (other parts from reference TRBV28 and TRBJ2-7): DVKVTQSSRYLVKRTGEKVFLECVQDMDHENMFWYRQDPGLGLRLIYFSYDVKMKEKGDIPEGYSVSREKKERFSLILESASTNQTSMYLCATNRGQGIYEQYFGPGTRLTVT.